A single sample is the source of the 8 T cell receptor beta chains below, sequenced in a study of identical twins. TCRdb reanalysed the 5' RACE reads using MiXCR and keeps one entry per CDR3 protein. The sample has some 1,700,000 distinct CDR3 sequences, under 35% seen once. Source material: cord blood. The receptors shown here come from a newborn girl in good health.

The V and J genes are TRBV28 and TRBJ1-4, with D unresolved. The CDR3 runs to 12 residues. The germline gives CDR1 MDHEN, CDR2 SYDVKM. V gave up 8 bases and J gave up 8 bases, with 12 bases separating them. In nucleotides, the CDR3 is TGTGCCAGCGGGGTGAGGGTAGAAAAACTGTTTTTT. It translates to CASGVRVEKLFF.

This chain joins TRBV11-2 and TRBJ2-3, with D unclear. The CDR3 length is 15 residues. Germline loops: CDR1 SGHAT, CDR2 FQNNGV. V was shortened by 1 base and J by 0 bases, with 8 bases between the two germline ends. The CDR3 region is CASSLVGYSTDTQYF. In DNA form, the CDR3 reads TGTGCCAGCAGCTTAGTTGGATATAGCACAGATACGCAGTATTTT.

The CDR3 loop is CSATTGAKNIQYF. DNA for the CDR3: TGCAGTGCTACTACAGGGGCCAAAAACATTCAGTACTTC. This rearrangement joins TRBV20-1 to TRBJ2-4, with D possibly matching TRBD1 (6 bases). Between the trimmed V and J ends, which lost 4 bases and 1 base, there was a span of 8 bases. Germline-derived CDR1 and CDR2 are DFQATT and SNEGSKA (reference sequence). CDR3 length: 13 amino acids.

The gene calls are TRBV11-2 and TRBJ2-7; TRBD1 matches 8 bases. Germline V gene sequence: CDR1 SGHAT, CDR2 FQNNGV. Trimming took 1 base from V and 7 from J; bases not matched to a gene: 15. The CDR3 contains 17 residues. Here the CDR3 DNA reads TGTGCCAGCAGCTTAGTCACAGGGGGACCCAGGGACAATGAGCAGTACTTC. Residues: CASSLVTGGPRDNEQYF.

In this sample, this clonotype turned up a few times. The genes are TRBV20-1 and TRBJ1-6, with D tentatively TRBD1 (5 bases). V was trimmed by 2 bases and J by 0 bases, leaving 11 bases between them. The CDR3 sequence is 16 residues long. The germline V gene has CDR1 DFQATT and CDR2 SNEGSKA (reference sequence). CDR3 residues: CSARLRTSSYNSPLHF. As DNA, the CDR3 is TGCAGTGCTAGACTCCGGACAAGCTCCTATAATTCACCCCTCCACTTT.

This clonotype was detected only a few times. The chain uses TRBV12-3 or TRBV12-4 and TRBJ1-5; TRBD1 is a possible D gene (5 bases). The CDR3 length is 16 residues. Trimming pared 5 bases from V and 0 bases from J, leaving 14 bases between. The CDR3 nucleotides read TGTGCCAGCAGTCTTTCCGCAGGGAATAGCAATCAGCCCCAGCATTTT. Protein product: CASSLSAGNSNQPQHF.

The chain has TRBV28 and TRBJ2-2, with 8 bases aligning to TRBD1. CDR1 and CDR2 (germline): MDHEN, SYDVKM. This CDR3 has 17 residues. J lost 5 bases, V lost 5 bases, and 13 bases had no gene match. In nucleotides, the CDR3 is TGTGCCAGCAGTCCCCCGGGACAGGCGGCGAGAACCGGGGAGCTGTTTTTT. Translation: CASSPPGQAARTGELFF.

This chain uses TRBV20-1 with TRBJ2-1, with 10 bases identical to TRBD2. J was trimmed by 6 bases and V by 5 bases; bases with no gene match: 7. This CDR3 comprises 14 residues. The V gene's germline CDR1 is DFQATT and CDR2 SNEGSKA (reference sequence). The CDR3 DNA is TGCAGTGCTGGTAGCGGGAGGATTCGCAATGAGCAGTTCTTC. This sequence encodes CSAGSGRIRNEQFF.